The 9 T cell receptor beta chains below come from one sample, sequenced in a study of cytomegalovirus exposure and HLA in healthy donors. Both 60 Vbeta primers and 13 Jbeta primers went into the PCR. Here immunoSEQ multiplex PCR was the method, and the copy in TCRdb shows in-frame clones only, minus some. The data show 190,000 or so clones, about 80% seen once. Input material: PBMCs. The receptors derive from a boy aged 10-17 years in good health and CMV-seronegative.

The CDR3 loop is CASSRDRGQETQYF. The CDR3 DNA is TGTGCCAGCAGCCGGGACAGGGGCCAAGAGACCCAGTACTTC. The chain links TRBV7-2 to TRBJ2-5; 10 bases are shared with TRBD1. V trimming: 5 bases; J trimming: 1 base; junction bases outside the gene matches: 1. The CDR3 totals 14 residues. Germline V gene sequence: CDR1 SGHTA, CDR2 FQGNSA. Full variable domain (missing parts from reference TRBV7-2 and TRBJ2-5): GAGVSQSPSNKVTEKGKDVELRCDPISGHTALYWYRQSLGQGLEFLIYFQGNSAPDKSGLPSDRFSAERTGGSVSTLTIQRTQQEDSAVYLCASSRDRGQETQYFGPGTRLLVL.

This chain connects TRBV6-5 to TRBJ1-1, with a tentative D call TRBD1 (5 bases). The germline V and J ends were trimmed by 0 bases and 10 bases, with 12 bases remaining between them. The CDR3 has 13 residues. The germline V gene encodes CDR1 MNHEY and CDR2 SVGAGI. The CDR3 coding sequence is TGTGCCAGCAGTTACTCAGGGGCTTGGGGAGCTTTCTTT. Translating gives CASSYSGAWGAFF.

V is TRBV23-1 and J is TRBJ1-1; 7 bases fit TRBD1. TRBV23-1 is filed as an ORF, its function uncertain. J was trimmed by 4 bases and V by 3 bases; bases with no gene match: 8. The CDR3 loop spans 15 amino acids. The CDR3 is CASSQEGAGITEAFF. CDR3 nucleotide sequence: TGCGCCAGCAGTCAGGAGGGGGCTGGGATCACTGAAGCTTTCTTT.

This chain joins TRBV30 and TRBJ1-5; TRBD1 matches at 10 bases. Germline lookup yields CDR1 GTSNPN and CDR2 SVGIG (reference sequence). Trimming at V came to 0 bases and at J to 10 bases, leaving 24 bases not matched to a gene. This CDR3 is 20 amino acids long. CDR3 region: CAWSVRRGRQGAEVPTPQHF. Here the CDR3 DNA reads TGTGCCTGGAGTGTAAGGAGGGGGCGACAGGGGGCGGAGGTCCCAACCCCCCAGCATTTT.

V is TRBV7-2 and J is TRBJ2-7, with no clear D. In germline, CDR1 is SGHTA, CDR2 FQGNSA. The CDR3 contains 13 residues. Between the trimmed V and J ends, which lost 5 bases and 2 bases, there was a span of 10 bases. CDR3 sequence (DNA): TGTGCCAGCAGCACCCTCATAGCCTACGAGCAGTACTTC. This gives the protein CASSTLIAYEQYF.

The chain joins TRBV11-2 to TRBJ1-1, with TRBD1 matching 8 bases. This CDR3 region has 15 residues. Germline CDR1 is SGHAT and CDR2 is FQNNGV. J gave up 3 bases and V 6 bases, and 9 bases lay outside the gene matches. CDR3 loop: CASRRPGGRDTEAFF. CDR3 in DNA: TGTGCCAGCAGGCGACCAGGGGGCAGGGACACTGAAGCTTTCTTT.

CDR3 in DNA: TGTGCCAGCAGCTCGGACAGCCACACAGATACGCAGTATTTT. Residues: CASSSDSHTDTQYF. The chain combines TRBV11-3 with TRBJ2-3; tentative D call: TRBD1 (6 bases). This CDR3 contains 14 residues. Per germline, CDR1 SGHNT and CDR2 YENEEA. Between the trimmed V and J ends, which lost 4 bases and 2 bases, there was a span of 10 bases.

This chain uses TRBV5-1 with TRBJ2-5; 7 bases map to TRBD1. V shed 4 bases, J shed 1 base, and the junction held 1 base outside the gene matches. This CDR3 is 13 amino acids long. Germline V gene data show CDR1 as SGHRS and CDR2 as YFSETQ. Written as DNA, the CDR3 is TGCGCCAGCAGCGGACAGGTCCAAGAGACCCAGTACTTC. Encoded protein: CASSGQVQETQYF.

The chain recombines TRBV5-1 with TRBJ2-7; 7 bases agree with TRBD2. The CDR3 is 15 amino acids. V shed 0 bases and J 7 bases; nucleotides not matched to a gene: 10. Germline V gene sequence: CDR1 SGHRS, CDR2 YFSETQ. CDR3 in DNA: TGCGCCAGCAGCTTGGTGTCTAGCGGTGCGGGGGAGCAGTACTTC. The encoded protein is CASSLVSSGAGEQYF.